This T cell receptor beta chain appears in the sequencing data of a study of OX40 agonist ivuxolimab in advanced cancers. Across the study: An agonistic human IgG2 monoclonal antibody against OX40 (CD134) was given. Under the entry rules, prior anti-PD-1, anti-PD-L1 or anti-CTLA-4 therapy was allowed, and approximately 36% had some. A male proportion of 70% to 90% was recorded, with mean age approximately 56 years and range roughly 23 to 79.

Profiled with immunoSEQ multiplex PCR; TCRdb holds only in-frame clones, not every one. This repertoire shows 100,000 or so clones, about 96% found once; its top ten account for 2%. The CDR3 consists of 15 residues. V lost 6 bases and J lost 3; bases outside the gene matches: 5. The germline gives CDR1 MNHEY, CDR2 SMNVEV (reference sequence). The chain uses TRBV27 and TRBJ2-1; 10 nucleotides match TRBD2. Sequences were derived from CD4+ or CD8+ T cells sorted from blood, sampled in a trial of the OX40 agonist ivuxolimab. This TCR was sampled from an adult with an advanced solid tumor such as melanoma, head and neck, liver or kidney cancer. This chain's CDR3 is CASSLLAGVYNEQFF. The CDR3 coding sequence is TGTGCCAGCAGCCTGCTAGCGGGAGTCTACAATGAGCAGTTCTTC.